These 9 T cell receptor beta chains share one sample of origin, sequenced in a study of blood T cell repertoires in COVID-19. Generated by immunoSEQ multiplex PCR, the TCRdb table keeps only in-frame clones and is missing some. The sample lists around 93,000 clones; about 83% were seen once. Sequencing was performed on peripheral blood. The origin of the receptors is a human donor in a cohort sampled during active COVID-19.

The chain uses TRBV13 and TRBJ2-7; a weak D match, TRBD2 (6 bases). V lost 2 bases, J lost 2 bases, and 25 bases lay in between. There are 19 residues in the CDR3. Germline lookup yields CDR1 PRHDT and CDR2 FYEKMQ (reference sequence). CDR3 protein: CASSLFEGSSGRFAYEQYF. The DNA for the CDR3 is TGTGCCAGCAGCTTATTCGAAGGGTCATCAGGGAGGTTTGCCTACGAGCAGTACTTC.

The V call is TRBV7-3, the J call TRBJ2-3; D is unclear. The CDR3 contains 13 residues. Trimming took off 2 bases at V and 4 bases at J, with 7 bases between the two ends. Germline V gene sequence: CDR1 SGHTA, CDR2 FQGTGA. The CDR3, as DNA: TGTGCCAGCAGCTTAGTTTCGGCAGATACGCAGTATTTT. Its translation is CASSLVSADTQYF.

This chain uses TRBV3-1 (or the pseudogene TRBV3-2) with TRBJ2-5; 8 bases align to TRBD2. The ends lost 0 bases at V and 0 bases at J; junction bases unmatched: 6. The CDR3 length is 17 residues. Germline V lookup: CDR1 LGHDT, CDR2 YNNKEL (reference sequence). The CDR3 nucleotides are TGTGCCAGCAGCCAAGAAGGCGGACTAGCAAACCAAGAGACCCAGTACTTC. Amino acid sequence: CASSQEGGLANQETQYF.

This chain connects TRBV3-1 (or the pseudogene TRBV3-2) to TRBJ2-5, with 9 bases lining up with TRBD2. This CDR3 is 15 amino acids long. Per germline, CDR1 LGHDT and CDR2 YNNKEL (reference sequence). Trimming took 5 bases from V and 2 from J; bases not matched to a gene: 6. CDR3 in amino acids: CASSDSGGVQETQYF. CDR3 in DNA: TGTGCCAGCAGCGATAGCGGGGGTGTTCAAGAGACCCAGTACTTC.

This chain connects TRBV6-2 or TRBV6-3 to TRBJ1-1, with D possibly being TRBD1 (5 bases). Germline loops: CDR1 MNHEY, CDR2 SVGEGT. CDR3 size: 16 residues. V was cut by 1 base and J by 1 base, with 13 bases left in between. CDR3 residues: CASSYLRQRPNTEAFF. In DNA form, the CDR3 reads TGTGCCAGCAGTTACTTAAGACAGCGACCGAACACTGAAGCTTTCTTT.

J is TRBJ2-1 and V is TRBV7-6, with TRBD1 as a possible D gene (6 bases). CDR1 and CDR2 from the germline V gene are SGHVS and FNYEAQ. This CDR3 has 15 amino acids. V gave up 6 bases and J gave up 0 bases, with 12 bases separating them. The DNA of the CDR3 is TGTGCCAGCAGGGACGGACAGAGCTCCTACAATGAGCAGTTCTTC. This gives the protein CASRDGQSSYNEQFF.

The rearrangement links TRBV27 to TRBJ1-1, with TRBD1 matching over 8 bases. J was trimmed by 3 bases and V by 6 bases; bases with no gene match: 6. The germline V gene encodes CDR1 MNHEY and CDR2 SMNVEV (reference sequence). This CDR3 comprises 14 residues. The CDR3 sequence is CASSPDRAHTEAFF. CDR3 nucleotide sequence: TGTGCCAGCAGCCCGGACAGGGCTCACACTGAAGCTTTCTTT.

This clone was recorded only once. The gene calls are TRBV19 and TRBJ2-1; 9 bases match TRBD2. V shed 3 bases and J 7 bases; nucleotides not matched to a gene: 7. The germline CDR1 and CDR2 sequences are LNHDA and SQIVND (reference sequence). The CDR3 totals 15 residues. DNA of the CDR3: TGTGCCAGTAGTATCAGGGCTAGCGGGAATAATGAGCAGTTCTTC. Translated: CASSIRASGNNEQFF.

V gene TRBV19 combines with J gene TRBJ2-1, with TRBD2 matching over 7 bases. V trimming: 8 bases; J trimming: 7 bases; junction bases outside the gene matches: 8. The CDR3 runs 13 residues. Per germline, CDR1 LNHDA and CDR2 SQIVND (reference sequence). CDR3 nucleotide sequence: TGTGCCAGTTCCCCTAGCGGCTTAAATGAGCAGTTCTTC. Protein sequence: CASSPSGLNEQFF.